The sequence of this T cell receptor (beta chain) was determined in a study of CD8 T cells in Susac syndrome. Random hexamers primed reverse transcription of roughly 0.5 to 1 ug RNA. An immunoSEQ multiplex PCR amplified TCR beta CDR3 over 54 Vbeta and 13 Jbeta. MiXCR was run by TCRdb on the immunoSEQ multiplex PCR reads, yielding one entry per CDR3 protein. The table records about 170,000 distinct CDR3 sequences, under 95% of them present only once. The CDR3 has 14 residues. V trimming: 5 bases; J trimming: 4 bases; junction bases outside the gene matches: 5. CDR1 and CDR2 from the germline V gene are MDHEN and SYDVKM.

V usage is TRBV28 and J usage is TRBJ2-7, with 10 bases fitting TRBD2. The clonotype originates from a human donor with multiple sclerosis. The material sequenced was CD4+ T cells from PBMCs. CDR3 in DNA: TGTGCCAGCAGTCTAAGCGGGAGGGCTTACGAGCAGTACTTC. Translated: CASSLSGRAYEQYF.